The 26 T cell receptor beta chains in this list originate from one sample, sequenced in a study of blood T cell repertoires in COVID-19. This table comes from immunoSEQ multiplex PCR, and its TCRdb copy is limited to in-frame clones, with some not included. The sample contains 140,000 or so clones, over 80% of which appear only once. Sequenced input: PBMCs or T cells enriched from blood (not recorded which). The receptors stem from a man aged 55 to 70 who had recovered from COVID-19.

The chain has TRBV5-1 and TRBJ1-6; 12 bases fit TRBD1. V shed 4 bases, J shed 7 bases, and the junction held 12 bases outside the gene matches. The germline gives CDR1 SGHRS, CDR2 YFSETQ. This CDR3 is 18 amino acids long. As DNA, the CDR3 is TGCGCCAGCAGCGCGGATGGGACAGGGGGCGCAAACAATTCACCCCTCCACTTT. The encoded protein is CASSADGTGGANNSPLHF.

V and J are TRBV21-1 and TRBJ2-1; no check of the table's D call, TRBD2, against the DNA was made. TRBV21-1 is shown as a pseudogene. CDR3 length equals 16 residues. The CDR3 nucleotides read TGTGCCAGCAGCAAAGTGGGGAGCGGGAGAAGCAATGAGCAGTTCTTC. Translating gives CASSKVGSGRSNEQFF.

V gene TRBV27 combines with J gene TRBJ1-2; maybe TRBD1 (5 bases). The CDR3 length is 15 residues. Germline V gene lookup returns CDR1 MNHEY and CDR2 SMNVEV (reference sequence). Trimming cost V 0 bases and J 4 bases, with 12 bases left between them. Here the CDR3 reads CASSLSPGSGYGYTF. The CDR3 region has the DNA TGTGCCAGCAGTTTATCCCCAGGGTCTGGCTATGGCTACACCTTC.

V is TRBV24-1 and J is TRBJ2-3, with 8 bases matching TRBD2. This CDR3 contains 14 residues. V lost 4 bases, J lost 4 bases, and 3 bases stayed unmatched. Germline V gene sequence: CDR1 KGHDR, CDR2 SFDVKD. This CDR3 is CATSDGGRPDTQYF. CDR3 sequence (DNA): TGTGCCACCAGTGACGGCGGGAGGCCAGATACGCAGTATTTT.

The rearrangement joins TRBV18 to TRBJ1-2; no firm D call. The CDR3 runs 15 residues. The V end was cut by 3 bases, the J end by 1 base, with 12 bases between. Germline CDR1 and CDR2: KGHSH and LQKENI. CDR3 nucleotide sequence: TGTGCCAGCTCACCGAATAGACATTTTAACTATGGCTACACCTTC. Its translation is CASSPNRHFNYGYTF.

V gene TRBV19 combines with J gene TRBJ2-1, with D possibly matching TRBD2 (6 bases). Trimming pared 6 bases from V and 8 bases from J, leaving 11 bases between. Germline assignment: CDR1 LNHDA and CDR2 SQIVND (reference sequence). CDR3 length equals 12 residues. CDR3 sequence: CASSPPGDEQFF. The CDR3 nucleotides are TGTGCCAGTAGCCCCCCGGGAGATGAGCAGTTCTTC.

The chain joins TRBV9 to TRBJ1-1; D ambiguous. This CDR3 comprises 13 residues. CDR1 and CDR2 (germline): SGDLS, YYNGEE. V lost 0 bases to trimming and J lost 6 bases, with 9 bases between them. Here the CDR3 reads CASSVVLGAEAFF. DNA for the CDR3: TGTGCCAGCAGCGTAGTATTGGGCGCTGAAGCTTTCTTT.

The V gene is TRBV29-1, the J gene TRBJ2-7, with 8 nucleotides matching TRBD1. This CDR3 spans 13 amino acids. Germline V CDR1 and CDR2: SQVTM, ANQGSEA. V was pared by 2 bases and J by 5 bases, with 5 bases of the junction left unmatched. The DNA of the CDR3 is TGCAGCGTTGAAACAGGGGGACAGGACGAGCAGTACTTC. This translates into CSVETGGQDEQYF.

CDR3 sequence (DNA): TGTGCCACCAGCAGAGTCCTAGCGGGACCTTCCTACAATGAGCAGTTCTTC. The encoded protein is CATSRVLAGPSYNEQFF. The rearrangement joins TRBV15 to TRBJ2-1; 9 bases align to TRBD2. CDR1 and CDR2 from the germline V gene are LNHNV and YYDKDF (reference sequence). This CDR3 contains 17 residues. The V segment lost 1 base and the J segment 1 base; nucleotides outside the gene matches: 5.

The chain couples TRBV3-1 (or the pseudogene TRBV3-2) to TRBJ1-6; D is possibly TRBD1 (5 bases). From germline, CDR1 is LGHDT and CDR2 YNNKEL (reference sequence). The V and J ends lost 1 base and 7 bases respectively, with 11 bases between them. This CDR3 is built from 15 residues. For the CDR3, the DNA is TGTGCCAGCAGCCAAGCCCTCACAGGCAATTCACCCCTCCACTTT. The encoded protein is CASSQALTGNSPLHF.

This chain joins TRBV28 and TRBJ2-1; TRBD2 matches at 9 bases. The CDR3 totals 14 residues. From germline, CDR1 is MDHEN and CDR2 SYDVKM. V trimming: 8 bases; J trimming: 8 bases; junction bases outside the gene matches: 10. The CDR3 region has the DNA TGTGCCAGCTTCAGCGGGAGGAAGTCATATGAGCAGTTCTTC. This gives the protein CASFSGRKSYEQFF.

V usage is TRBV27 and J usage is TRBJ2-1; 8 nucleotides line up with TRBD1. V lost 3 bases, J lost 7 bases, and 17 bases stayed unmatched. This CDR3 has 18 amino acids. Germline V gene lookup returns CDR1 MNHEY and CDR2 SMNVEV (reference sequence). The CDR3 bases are TGTGCCAGCAGTTTCGGGCCCTCCAGACAGGGGTGGGGGAATGAGCAGTTCTTC. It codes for CASSFGPSRQGWGNEQFF.

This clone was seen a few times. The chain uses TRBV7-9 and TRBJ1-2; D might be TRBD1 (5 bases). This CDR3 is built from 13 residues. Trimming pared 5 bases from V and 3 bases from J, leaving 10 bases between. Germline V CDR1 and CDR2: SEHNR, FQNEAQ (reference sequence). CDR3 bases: TGTGCCAGCAGCGCATGGGGGGACTATGGCTACACCTTC. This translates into CASSAWGDYGYTF.

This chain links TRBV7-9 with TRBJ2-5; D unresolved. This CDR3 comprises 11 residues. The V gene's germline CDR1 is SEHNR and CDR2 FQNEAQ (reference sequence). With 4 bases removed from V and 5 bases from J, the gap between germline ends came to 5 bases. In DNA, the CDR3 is TGTGCCAGCAGCTCCGTGGAGACCCAGTACTTC. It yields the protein CASSSVETQYF.

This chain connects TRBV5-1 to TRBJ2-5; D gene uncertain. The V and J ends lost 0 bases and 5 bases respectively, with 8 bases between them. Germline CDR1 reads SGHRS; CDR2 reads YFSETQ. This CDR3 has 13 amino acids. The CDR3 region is CASSLDRAETQYF. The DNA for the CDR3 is TGCGCCAGCAGCTTGGACCGTGCGGAGACCCAGTACTTC.

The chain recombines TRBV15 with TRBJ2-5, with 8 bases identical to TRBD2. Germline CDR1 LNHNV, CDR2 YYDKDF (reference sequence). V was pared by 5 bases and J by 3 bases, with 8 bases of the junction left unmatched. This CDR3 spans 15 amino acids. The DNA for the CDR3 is TGTGCCACCAGCGGCCCCCGGGAGGGTAAAGAGACCCAGTACTTC. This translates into CATSGPREGKETQYF.

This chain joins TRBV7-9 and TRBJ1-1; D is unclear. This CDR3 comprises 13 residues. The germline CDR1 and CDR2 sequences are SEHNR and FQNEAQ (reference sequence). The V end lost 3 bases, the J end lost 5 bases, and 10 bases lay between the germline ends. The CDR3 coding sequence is TGTGCCAGCAGCTTCGAGAGAACGACTGAAGCTTTCTTT. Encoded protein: CASSFERTTEAFF.

CDR3 nucleotides: TGTGCCAGCAGCTTAGATAGCTCAAGGGCTAGCTGGCTTTACGAGCAGTACTTC. This codes for CASSLDSSRASWLYEQYF. The chain uses TRBV7-2 and TRBJ2-7; maybe TRBD2 (5 bases). Germline V gene data show CDR1 as SGHTA and CDR2 as FQGNSA. The V end was cut by 1 base, the J end by 4 bases, with 23 bases between. The CDR3 sequence is 18 residues long. The full variable domain, with the rest looked up from reference TRBV7-2 and TRBJ2-7, is GAGVSQSPSNKVTEKGKDVELRCDPISGHTALYWYRQSLGQGLEFLIYFQGNSAPDKSGLPSDRFSAERTGGSVSTLTIQRTQQEDSAVYLCASSLDSSRASWLYEQYFGPGTRLTVT.

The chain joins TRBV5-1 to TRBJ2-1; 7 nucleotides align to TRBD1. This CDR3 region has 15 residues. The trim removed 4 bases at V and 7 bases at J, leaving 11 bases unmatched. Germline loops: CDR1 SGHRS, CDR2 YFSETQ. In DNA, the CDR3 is TGCGCCAGCAGCCCCCTCCCCGGGACAGAGAATGAGCAGTTCTTC. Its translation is CASSPLPGTENEQFF.

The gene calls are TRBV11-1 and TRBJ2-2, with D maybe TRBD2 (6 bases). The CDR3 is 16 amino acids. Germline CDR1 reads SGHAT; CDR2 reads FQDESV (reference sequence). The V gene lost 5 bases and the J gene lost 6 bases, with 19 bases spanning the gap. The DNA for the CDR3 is TGTGCCAGCAGCCCTCCCCGGGGGTCCGGGGCCGGGGAGCTGTTTTTT. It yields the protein CASSPPRGSGAGELFF.

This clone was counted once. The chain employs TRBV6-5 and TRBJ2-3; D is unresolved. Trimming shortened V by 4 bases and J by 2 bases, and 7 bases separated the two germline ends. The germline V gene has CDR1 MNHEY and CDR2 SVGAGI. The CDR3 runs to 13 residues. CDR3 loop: CASSSQITDTQYF. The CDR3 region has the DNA TGTGCCAGCAGTTCCCAGATCACAGATACGCAGTATTTT.

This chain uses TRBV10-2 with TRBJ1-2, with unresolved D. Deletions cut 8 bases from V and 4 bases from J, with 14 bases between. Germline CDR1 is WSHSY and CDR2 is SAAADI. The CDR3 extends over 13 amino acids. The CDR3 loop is CASAPGRSYGYTF. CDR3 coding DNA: TGCGCCAGCGCCCCCGGCAGGTCCTATGGCTACACCTTC.

Written as DNA, the CDR3 is TGTGCCAGCAGCTCCAGACTGGCTGGCTACACCTTC. This codes for CASSSRLAGYTF. This sequence joins TRBV3-1 (or the pseudogene TRBV3-2) and TRBJ1-2; no reliable D call. The length of the CDR3 is 12 residues. V shed 5 bases and J shed 7 bases, with 11 bases lying between them. The germline V gene encodes CDR1 LGHDT and CDR2 YNNKEL (reference sequence).

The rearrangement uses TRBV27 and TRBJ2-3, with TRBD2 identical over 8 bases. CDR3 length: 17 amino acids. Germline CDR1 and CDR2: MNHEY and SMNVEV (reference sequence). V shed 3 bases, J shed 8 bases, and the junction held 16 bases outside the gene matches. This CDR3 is CASSLEGSGGPLSTQYF. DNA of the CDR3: TGTGCCAGCAGTTTGGAGGGGTCGGGAGGGCCTCTTAGTACGCAGTATTTT.

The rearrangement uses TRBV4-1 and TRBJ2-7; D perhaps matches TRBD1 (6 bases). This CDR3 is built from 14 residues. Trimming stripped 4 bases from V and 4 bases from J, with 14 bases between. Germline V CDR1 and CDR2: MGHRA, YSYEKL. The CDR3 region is CASSPRDTPYEQYF. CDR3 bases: TGCGCCAGCAGCCCCCGGGACACACCATACGAGCAGTACTTC.

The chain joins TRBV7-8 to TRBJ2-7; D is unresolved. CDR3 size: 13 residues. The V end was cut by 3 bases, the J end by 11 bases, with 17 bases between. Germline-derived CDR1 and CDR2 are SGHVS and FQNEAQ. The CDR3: CASSLTQLPGEYF. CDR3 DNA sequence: TGTGCCAGCAGCTTGACACAACTCCCAGGCGAGTACTTC. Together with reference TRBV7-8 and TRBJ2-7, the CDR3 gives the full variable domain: GAGVSQSPRYKVAKRGQDVALRCDPISGHVSLFWYQQALGQGPEFLTYFQNEAQLDKSGLPSDRFFAERPEGSVSTLKIQRTQQEDSAVYLCASSLTQLPGEYFGPGTRLTVT.